These 25 T cell receptor beta chains were sequenced from one sample in a study of T-cell reconstitution after alpha-beta-depleted transplantation in children. TCRbeta library construction was performed incorporating unique molecular identifiers. Each CDR3 protein gets one entry after TCRdb re-called the PCR reads with MiXCR. The sample records fewer than 250,000 distinct CDR3 sequences, roughly a sixth being singletons. Source: PBMCs, mostly from graft donor cells, taken 360 days after TCRalphabeta/CD19-depleted stem cell transplant. The receptors originated from a male patient aged 2 to 9 who had a stem cell transplant for acute lymphoblastic leukemia, so the T cells may come from the graft donor.

The V and J genes are TRBV5-1 and TRBJ1-1; D might be TRBD1 (6 bases). Germline-derived CDR1 and CDR2 are SGHRS and YFSETQ. V lost 4 bases and J 5 bases, leaving 24 bases between the germline ends. This CDR3 contains 17 residues. CDR3 nucleotide sequence: TGCGCCAGCAGCGCACCCCTTGGCGGCAGGGGAATAACTGAAGCTTTCTTT. This translates into CASSAPLGGRGITEAFF.

The V and J genes are TRBV11-3 and TRBJ2-2, with 8 bases fitting TRBD2. V lost 5 bases to trimming and J lost 1 base; unmatched junction nucleotides: 9. The CDR3 is made up of 17 amino acids. From germline, CDR1 is SGHNT and CDR2 YENEEA. CDR3 DNA sequence: TGTGCCAGCAGCAGCTCCCGGCTAGCGGGGAACACCGGGGAGCTGTTTTTT. Translation gives CASSSSRLAGNTGELFF.

The genes are TRBV27 and TRBJ2-7; tentatively, D is TRBD1 (6 bases). This CDR3 has 14 residues. V gave up 0 bases and J gave up 3 bases, with 9 bases separating them. The germline V gene has CDR1 MNHEY and CDR2 SMNVEV (reference sequence). CDR3 coding DNA: TGTGCCAGCAGTTTATCGGGGACAAACTACGAGCAGTACTTC. Encoded protein: CASSLSGTNYEQYF.

The CDR3: CASSLRDDLHF. The CDR3 nucleotides read TGTGCCAGCAGCCTCCGGGACGATCTCCACTTT. V and J are TRBV6-2 or TRBV6-3 and TRBJ1-6, with a possible D match to TRBD1 (5 bases). The germline CDR1 and CDR2 sequences are MNHEY and SVGEGT. The ends were cut back, 6 bases at V and 16 bases at J, with 13 bases in the middle. This CDR3 has 11 residues.

V and J are TRBV5-1 and TRBJ2-1; perhaps D is TRBD1 or TRBD2 (5 bases each). Per germline, CDR1 SGHRS and CDR2 YFSETQ. CDR3 length: 13 residues. Trimming pared 2 bases from V and 7 bases from J, leaving 10 bases between. The CDR3 bases are TGCGCCAGCAGCTTTGGGGGACCGAATGAGCAGTTCTTC. As protein: CASSFGGPNEQFF.

This sequence joins TRBV12-3 or TRBV12-4 and TRBJ2-3, with 12 bases aligning to TRBD2. V gave up 6 bases and J gave up 0 bases; unmatched junction bases: 7. This CDR3 comprises 17 residues. Written as DNA, the CDR3 is TGTGCCAGCAGACTAGCGGGGGGTGATTCTAGCACAGATACGCAGTATTTT. As protein: CASRLAGGDSSTDTQYF.

This clonotype is a singleton in its sample. V is TRBV4-3 and J is TRBJ1-4; D unresolved. CDR3 length: 15 amino acids. Germline assignment: CDR1 LGHNA and CDR2 YSLEER. Trimming pared 4 bases from V and 7 bases from J, leaving 16 bases between. The CDR3 region has the DNA TGCGCCAGCAGCCCAAGCATCCTCTTCGGTGAAAAACTGTTTTTT. Its translation: CASSPSILFGEKLFF.

The table lists this clonotype with many counts. This chain uses TRBV29-1 with TRBJ2-3, with D perhaps being TRBD1 or TRBD2 (5 bases each). The CDR3 runs to 15 residues. Germline V gene data show CDR1 as SQVTM and CDR2 as ANQGSEA. The V gene lost 4 bases and the J gene lost 8 bases, with 22 bases spanning the gap. This chain's CDR3 is CSVVGAGAHYGTQYF. CDR3 nucleotides: TGCAGCGTTGTGGGAGCTGGGGCCCATTACGGTACGCAGTATTTT.

This clonotype appeared a few times. The chain is built from TRBV28 and TRBJ2-5; D is perhaps TRBD1 (5 bases). Germline V lookup: CDR1 MDHEN, CDR2 SYDVKM. V was trimmed by 3 bases and J by 1 base, leaving 9 bases between them. This CDR3 contains 14 residues. CDR3 sequence reads: CASSLGLIQETQYF. The CDR3 DNA reads as TGTGCCAGCAGTTTGGGGCTGATCCAAGAGACCCAGTACTTC.

The CDR3 DNA follows: TGTGCCAGCAGTATGAACTGGGGCGGGGGCACCGGGGAGCTGTTTTTT. Translating gives CASSMNWGGGTGELFF. The chain joins TRBV12-3 or TRBV12-4 to TRBJ2-2, with 7 positions matching TRBD2. This CDR3 is 16 amino acids long. The J segment lost 4 bases and the V segment lost 5 bases, leaving 10 bases of the junction unmatched.

This clonotype was seen more than once but under ten times. This chain links TRBV2 with TRBJ2-5; TRBD1 might be the D (6 bases). This CDR3 contains 13 residues. The V end lost 8 bases, the J end lost 5 bases, and 15 bases lay between the germline ends. Germline CDR1 and CDR2: SNHLY and FYNNEI. CDR3: CASLGGVRETQYF. The CDR3, as DNA: TGTGCCAGCCTTGGGGGCGTAAGGGAGACCCAGTACTTC.

CDR3 in amino acids: CASSELKDSYNEQFF. The CDR3 DNA is TGTGCCAGCAGTGAATTGAAGGACTCCTACAATGAGCAGTTCTTC. The chain recombines TRBV25-1 with TRBJ2-1, with D unresolved. Between the trimmed V and J ends, which lost 1 base and 0 bases, there was a span of 7 bases. Looked up from germline, CDR1 is MGHDK and CDR2 is SYGVNS. The CDR3 has 15 residues. The variable domain in full, with the rest retrieved from reference TRBV25-1 and TRBJ2-1, is EADIYQTPRYLVIGTGKKITLECSQTMGHDKMYWYQQDPGMELHLIHYSYGVNSTEKGDLSSESTVSRIRTEHFPLTLESARPSHTSQYLCASSELKDSYNEQFFGPGTRLTVL.

This clonotype has a handful of counts. This rearrangement joins TRBV7-9 to TRBJ2-1; a possible D gene is TRBD2 (5 bases). The length of the CDR3 is 13 residues. From germline, CDR1 is SEHNR and CDR2 FQNEAQ (reference sequence). V was cut by 8 bases and J by 2 bases, with 10 bases left in between. The CDR3 here is CASGRTPYNEQFF. CDR3 sequence (DNA): TGTGCCAGCGGACGGACTCCCTACAATGAGCAGTTCTTC.

The chain's CDR3 is CATSDITDTQYF. The CDR3 region has the DNA TGTGCCACCAGTGACATCACAGATACGCAGTATTTT. The chain has TRBV24-1 and TRBJ2-3; D is uncertain. CDR1 KGHDR and CDR2 SFDVKD come from the germline V gene. The CDR3 extends over 12 amino acids. Trimming took 4 bases from V and 2 from J, leaving 3 bases between them.

V is TRBV13 and J is TRBJ2-3; D remains ambiguous. This CDR3 region has 15 residues. CDR1 and CDR2 from the germline V gene are PRHDT and FYEKMQ (reference sequence). V was clipped by 1 base and J by 7 bases, with 15 bases between them. The CDR3 sequence: CASSLVIDVRNTQYF. In DNA, the CDR3 is TGTGCCAGCAGCTTAGTAATAGACGTCCGGAATACGCAGTATTTT.

A remark on this clonotype: One end of the junction varies from germline; a read error may be responsible. This chain joins TRBV20-1 and TRBJ1-5; 8 bases agree with TRBD1. The CDR3 covers 16 residues. CDR1 is DFQATT and CDR2 is SNEGSKA in the germline V gene (reference sequence). CDR3 DNA sequence: TGCTGTGCTAGAGAACGACAGGGGATTTTAGATCAGCCCCAGCATTTT. It specifies CCARERQGILDQPQHF.

This clonotype was detected a few times. The V call is TRBV29-1, the J call TRBJ2-5; D is undetermined. V lost 5 bases to trimming and J lost 0 bases, with 7 bases between them. This CDR3 contains 12 residues. Per germline, CDR1 SQVTM and CDR2 ANQGSEA. CDR3 nucleotides: TGCAGCGTTTCCGACAACCAAGAGACCCAGTACTTC. Protein: CSVSDNQETQYF.

This clonotype was recorded a few times. The chain recombines TRBV7-2 with TRBJ2-1, with TRBD2 matching 8 bases. Germline V CDR1 and CDR2: SGHTA, FQGNSA. With V trimmed by 1 base and J by 8 bases, 4 bases remained unmatched. The CDR3 is made up of 14 amino acids. The CDR3 loop reads CASSLVGGGDEQFF. As DNA, the CDR3 is TGTGCCAGCAGCTTAGTCGGGGGGGGCGATGAGCAGTTCTTC.

In this sample, this clonotype turned up many times. This CDR3 reads CASSLDTGFGTDTQYF. CDR3 nucleotide sequence: TGTGCCAGCAGTTTGGATACAGGGTTTGGAACAGATACGCAGTATTTT. This chain uses TRBV12-3 or TRBV12-4 with TRBJ2-3; D perhaps matches TRBD1 (6 bases). Trimming pared 3 bases from V and 3 bases from J, leaving 16 bases between. This CDR3 is 16 amino acids long.

This clonotype was observed a handful of times. V usage is TRBV5-1 and J usage is TRBJ2-7; 7 bases line up with TRBD1. The CDR3 spans 16 residues. V gave up 3 bases and J gave up 2 bases; unmatched junction bases: 11. In germline, CDR1 is SGHRS, CDR2 YFSETQ. For the CDR3, the DNA is TGCGCCAGCAGCTGGGGATCGGAAGGGGGCACCTACGAGCAGTACTTC. It is translated as CASSWGSEGGTYEQYF.

This clonotype is labeled as medium-sized (0.01 to 0.1%). V is TRBV5-4 and J is TRBJ2-2; 7 bases are shared with TRBD1. From germline, CDR1 is SGHNT and CDR2 YYREEE (reference sequence). This CDR3 is 15 amino acids long. V lost 4 bases and J lost 1; bases outside the gene matches: 4. This CDR3 reads CASSPTGRNTGELFF. Written as DNA, the CDR3 is TGTGCCAGCAGCCCGACAGGGCGGAACACCGGGGAGCTGTTTTTT.

This clonotype was recorded a few times. The chain is built from TRBV12-3 or TRBV12-4 and TRBJ2-1; no clear D gene. The CDR3 has 12 amino acids. Trimming pared 11 bases from V and 5 bases from J, leaving 13 bases between. The CDR3: CALTDYNNEQFF. The CDR3 DNA reads as TGTGCCCTCACAGATTACAACAATGAGCAGTTCTTC.

This clonotype came up a few times. The chain combines TRBV29-1 with TRBJ2-1, with 14 bases matching TRBD2. V shed 3 bases, J shed 3 bases, and the junction held 4 bases outside the gene matches. Germline values: CDR1 SQVTM, CDR2 ANQGSEA. CDR3 length equals 16 residues. CDR3 nucleotides: TGCAGCGTTGAGGGGACTAGCGGGGGAAACTACAATGAGCAGTTCTTC. This encodes CSVEGTSGGNYNEQFF.

The chain combines TRBV28 with TRBJ1-6; 7 positions agree with TRBD1. Trimming at V came to 7 bases and at J to 0 bases, leaving 12 bases not matched to a gene. Per the germline V gene, CDR1 is MDHEN and CDR2 is SYDVKM. This CDR3 region has 18 residues. The CDR3: CASMFQKQGSSYNSPLHF. CDR3 DNA sequence: TGTGCCAGCATGTTTCAGAAACAGGGGAGCTCCTATAATTCACCCCTCCACTTT. Full variable domain (outside the CDR3, taken from reference TRBV28 and TRBJ1-6): DVKVTQSSRYLVKRTGEKVFLECVQDMDHENMFWYRQDPGLGLRLIYFSYDVKMKEKGDIPEGYSVSREKKERFSLILESASTNQTSMYLCASMFQKQGSSYNSPLHFGNGTRLTVT.

As regards this clonotype: One base away lies a much larger clone, so this may be a sequencing read error. The chain employs TRBV7-6 and TRBJ2-6; D is unresolved. CDR1 and CDR2 (germline): SGHVS, FNYEAQ. The CDR3 totals 16 residues. CDR3 residues: CVSSLSTVPGANVLTF. As DNA, the CDR3 is TGTGTCAGCAGCCTGAGTACGGTCCCCGGGGCCAACGTCCTGACTTTC.